The 25 T cell receptor beta chains in this list originate from one sample, sequenced in a study of brain metastases from non-small cell lung cancer. The protocol was immunoSEQ multiplex PCR, while the TCRdb copy is restricted to in-frame clones and leaves out a portion. The data show just over 1,000 clones, with under 85% seen just once and about 15% held by the top ten. The specimen sequenced was tissue from a brain metastasis. These receptors were collected from a donor aged 40 or older with non-small cell lung cancer.

This chain joins TRBV5-6 and TRBJ1-2, with D hard to call. The CDR3 is made up of 14 amino acids. Germline CDR1 SGHDT, CDR2 YYEEEE. Trimming removed 0 bases at V and 2 bases at J, with 8 bases between. The CDR3 nucleotides are TGTGCCAGCAGCTTGGGGGCCAAAAACTATGGCTACACCTTC. Translating gives CASSLGAKNYGYTF.

The rearrangement uses TRBV5-1 and TRBJ2-7, with 11 bases that match TRBD1. From germline, CDR1 is SGHRS and CDR2 YFSETQ. V lost 1 base and J lost 5; bases outside the gene matches: 8. CDR3 size: 16 residues. CDR3 protein: CASSLFIPGQGDEQYF. The CDR3 nucleotides read TGCGCCAGCAGCTTGTTTATCCCGGGACAGGGGGACGAGCAGTACTTC.

The V call is TRBV10-3, the J call TRBJ1-1; D possibly corresponds to TRBD1 (5 bases). Trimming left V 3 bases short and J 1 base short, with 12 bases between. CDR1 and CDR2 from the germline V gene are ENHRY and SYGVKD. The CDR3 is made up of 15 amino acids. Here the CDR3 reads CAISDPRQGNTEAFF. The CDR3 DNA reads as TGTGCCATCAGTGACCCAAGGCAGGGGAACACTGAAGCTTTCTTT.

This clone appeared a single time. The V call is TRBV19, the J call TRBJ1-5; perhaps TRBD1 as D (6 bases). Germline loops: CDR1 LNHDA, CDR2 SQIVND (reference sequence). Trimming shortened V by 5 bases and J by 6 bases, and 14 bases separated the two germline ends. The CDR3 runs 14 residues. The CDR3 loop is CASSFWEGGQPQHF. For the CDR3, the DNA is TGTGCCAGTAGTTTTTGGGAAGGGGGTCAGCCCCAGCATTTT. Based on the CDR3 plus reference TRBV19 and TRBJ1-5, the full variable domain is DGGITQSPKYLFRKEGQNVTLSCEQNLNHDAMYWYRQDPGQGLRLIYYSQIVNDFQKGDIAEGYSVSREKKESFPLTVTSAQKNPTAFYLCASSFWEGGQPQHFGDGTRLSIL.

A single count supports this clone. The chain recombines TRBV6-5 with TRBJ2-3; TRBD1 aligns across 8 bases. Germline CDR1 and CDR2: MNHEY and SVGAGI. The CDR3 is 15 residues long. The ends lost 5 bases at V and 1 base at J; junction bases unmatched: 5. CDR3 residues: CASSLQTGGTDTQYF. The CDR3 region has the DNA TGTGCCAGCAGTCTCCAGACAGGGGGCACAGATACGCAGTATTTT.

The count of this clone is one. This sequence joins TRBV28 and TRBJ2-1; D gene uncertain. The CDR3 covers 14 residues. The V end lost 4 bases, the J end lost 5 bases, and 12 bases lay between the germline ends. Looked up from germline, CDR1 is MDHEN and CDR2 is SYDVKM. The CDR3 bases are TGTGCCAGCAGTTCTGGATTGAGGAACAATGAGCAGTTCTTC. This codes for CASSSGLRNNEQFF.

The rearrangement uses TRBV2 and TRBJ1-5; D is possibly TRBD1 (5 bases). Germline V gives CDR1 SNHLY, CDR2 FYNNEI. This CDR3 has 14 residues. V lost 6 bases, J lost 4 bases, and 13 bases lay in between. CDR3 amino acids: CASSELTVNQPQHF. CDR3 sequence (DNA): TGTGCCAGCAGCGAACTGACAGTTAATCAGCCCCAGCATTTT.

The chain recombines TRBV9 with TRBJ2-7; the match to TRBD2 covers 12 bases. Germline CDR1 and CDR2: SGDLS and YYNGEE. The CDR3 runs 14 residues. Trimming at V came to 0 bases and at J to 6 bases, leaving 1 base not matched to a gene. The CDR3 here is CASSVGLAGAEQYF. In DNA form, the CDR3 reads TGTGCCAGCAGCGTAGGACTAGCGGGGGCCGAGCAGTACTTC.

The gene calls are TRBV12-5 and TRBJ1-1; D remains ambiguous. Trimming took off 7 bases at V and 8 bases at J, with 11 bases between the two ends. CDR1 and CDR2 from the germline V gene are LGHNT and FRNRAP. This CDR3 spans 11 amino acids. The CDR3 nucleotides are TGTGCTAGTGCCCTAGAATCAGAAGCTTTCTTT. It is translated as CASALESEAFF.

This rearrangement joins TRBV24-1 to TRBJ2-1, with 12 bases identical to TRBD2. Germline V lookup: CDR1 KGHDR, CDR2 SFDVKD. Unmatched junction bases numbered 5, after V lost 2 bases and J lost 7 bases. The length of the CDR3 is 16 residues. Written as DNA, the CDR3 is TGTGCCACCAGTGATTCAACTAGCGGGAGGAGGAATGAGCAGTTCTTC. Translating it yields CATSDSTSGRRNEQFF.

This clone was recorded a few times. The rearrangement uses TRBV18 and TRBJ1-5, with D unclear. V was shortened by 2 bases and J by 5 bases, with 7 bases between the two germline ends. Germline CDR1 KGHSH, CDR2 LQKENI. This CDR3 spans 13 amino acids. In nucleotides, the CDR3 is TGTGCCAGCTCACCAGAGGTCCATCAGCCCCAGCATTTT. Translating gives CASSPEVHQPQHF.

This rearrangement joins TRBV9 to TRBJ2-1, with 8 bases fitting TRBD2. The CDR3 runs 17 residues. Per germline, CDR1 SGDLS and CDR2 YYNGEE. J gave up 1 base and V 0 bases, and 6 bases lay outside the gene matches. The DNA of the CDR3 is TGTGCCAGCAGCGTAGGTCCCGGGAGGGTGTCCTACAATGAGCAGTTCTTC. Its translation is CASSVGPGRVSYNEQFF.

The rearrangement joins TRBV7-2 to TRBJ1-2; D call uncertain. The V gene's germline CDR1 is SGHTA and CDR2 FQGNSA. The ends were cut back, 0 bases at V and 6 bases at J, with 11 bases in the middle. This CDR3 is 14 amino acids long. The CDR3 DNA reads TGTGCCAGCAGCTTAGCACAGCTCATTGATGGCTACACCTTC. Its protein product is CASSLAQLIDGYTF.

There are a few counts of this clone. The chain links TRBV5-4 to TRBJ2-3; D gene ambiguous. V gave up 2 bases and J gave up 5 bases, with 12 bases separating them. Looked up from germline, CDR1 is SGHNT and CDR2 is YYREEE (reference sequence). The CDR3 extends over 14 amino acids. The CDR3 here is CASSFQPRVDTQYF. The DNA of the CDR3 is TGTGCCAGCAGCTTCCAACCTAGAGTAGATACGCAGTATTTT.

This chain joins TRBV2 and TRBJ2-3, with 9 nucleotides matching TRBD2. The trim removed 6 bases at V and 1 base at J, leaving 5 bases unmatched. Germline loops: CDR1 SNHLY, CDR2 FYNNEI. The CDR3 has 15 amino acids. CDR3 loop: CASSLGGRGTDTQYF. The CDR3 region has the DNA TGTGCCAGCAGCCTGGGCGGGAGGGGCACAGATACGCAGTATTTT.

The V call is TRBV27, the J call TRBJ2-7, with 11 bases aligning to TRBD1. This CDR3 region has 15 residues. Losses at the gene ends were 5 bases for V and 7 bases for J; bases not matched to a gene: 10. Germline CDR1 is MNHEY and CDR2 is SMNVEV (reference sequence). DNA of the CDR3: TGTGCCAGCAGTGAATGGGGGACAGGGGGGAAGGAGCAGTACTTC. Its protein product is CASSEWGTGGKEQYF.

This clone came up a few times. The CDR3 nucleotides read TGCGCCAGCAGTGAGGGACAGGGGTTAGCCTACGAGCAGTACTTC. This gives the protein CASSEGQGLAYEQYF. The rearrangement uses TRBV10-2 and TRBJ2-7; TRBD1 matches 9 bases. In germline, CDR1 is WSHSY, CDR2 SAAADI. The CDR3 sequence is 15 residues long. Trimming removed 2 bases from V and 2 bases from J; junction bases left unmatched: 4.

The V and J genes are TRBV27 and TRBJ1-2; the match to TRBD1 covers 8 bases. The V gene's germline CDR1 is MNHEY and CDR2 SMNVEV (reference sequence). Unmatched junction bases numbered 12, after V lost 2 bases and J lost 7 bases. The CDR3 runs to 16 residues. In DNA form, the CDR3 reads TGTGCCAGCAGTTTAACTCCAGGGGGCATTTTGTCTGGCTACACCTTC. Encoded protein: CASSLTPGGILSGYTF.

The chain has TRBV5-4 and TRBJ2-7, with D perhaps matching TRBD2 (6 bases). The germline gives CDR1 SGHNT, CDR2 YYREEE (reference sequence). The ends were cut back, 0 bases at V and 3 bases at J, with 22 bases in the middle. The CDR3 has 18 amino acids. The CDR3: CASSLAGLSPEGYYEQYF. CDR3 DNA: TGTGCCAGCAGCTTGGCCGGGCTATCCCCGGAGGGATACTACGAGCAGTACTTC.

The rearrangement uses TRBV3-1 (or the pseudogene TRBV3-2) and TRBJ1-1; D is possibly TRBD1 (5 bases). V lost 4 bases and J lost 3, with 9 bases in between. Germline V gene lookup returns CDR1 LGHDT and CDR2 YNNKEL (reference sequence). CDR3 size: 13 residues. CDR3 sequence: CASSLTADTEAFF. Written as DNA, the CDR3 is TGTGCCAGCAGCCTGACAGCAGACACTGAAGCTTTCTTT.

The gene calls are TRBV18 and TRBJ1-1, with a weak D call TRBD1 (5 bases). With 0 bases removed from V and 2 bases from J, the gap between germline ends came to 10 bases. CDR1 is KGHSH, CDR2 LQKENI, per germline. The CDR3 loop spans 15 amino acids. The CDR3 loop reads CASSPPWQGNTEAFF. The CDR3 bases are TGTGCCAGCTCACCACCGTGGCAGGGTAACACTGAAGCTTTCTTT.

This clone was picked up one time. The chain employs TRBV6-4 and TRBJ2-3, with 7 positions matching TRBD2. This CDR3 has 16 residues. The trim removed 0 bases at V and 6 bases at J, leaving 9 bases unmatched. Germline loops: CDR1 MRHNA, CDR2 SNTAGT. CDR3 loop: CASSDSREAGADTQYF. The CDR3, as DNA: TGTGCCAGCAGTGACTCCCGGGAGGCGGGCGCGGATACGCAGTATTTT.

This sequence joins TRBV19 and TRBJ2-5, with TRBD2 matching over 12 bases. Germline CDR1 reads LNHDA; CDR2 reads SQIVND (reference sequence). The trim removed 4 bases at V and 2 bases at J, leaving 5 bases unmatched. The CDR3 has 16 amino acids. The CDR3 region has the DNA TGTGCCAGTAGTACAGGGACTAGCGGGTTTCAAGAGACCCAGTACTTC. This codes for CASSTGTSGFQETQYF.

The rearrangement uses TRBV7-2 and TRBJ1-1; 12 positions match TRBD1. V lost 5 bases and J lost 5; bases outside the gene matches: 12. CDR1 SGHTA and CDR2 FQGNSA come from the germline V gene. The CDR3 spans 17 residues. The CDR3 loop reads CASSLLRGQGARTEAFF. The CDR3 nucleotides are TGTGCCAGCAGCCTTCTACGGGGACAGGGGGCTCGGACTGAAGCTTTCTTT.

The chain carries TRBV18 and TRBJ2-5; no clear D gene. Trimming took 3 bases from V and 0 from J, leaving 8 bases between them. Germline V CDR1 and CDR2: KGHSH, LQKENI. This CDR3 region has 14 residues. As DNA, the CDR3 is TGTGCCAGCTCACCTATTGACCACCAAGAGACCCAGTACTTC. Translated, it gives CASSPIDHQETQYF.